Sequencing of this T cell receptor beta chain was carried out in a study of blood T cell repertoires in COVID-19. Overall study context: Specimens from acute and convalescent COVID-19 originated in the United States, Italy and Spain. PBMCs, B-cell-depleted T cells, or T cells provided the cDNA or gDNA that made up the material.

The CDR3 sequence is 12 residues long. The V and J ends lost 6 bases and 1 base respectively, with 6 bases between them. The germline V gene encodes CDR1 MNHEY and CDR2 SMNVEV (reference sequence). Original processing notes: Estimated nucleated cell counts came from reference gene primer amplification. Assay: immunoSEQ multiplex PCR; the TCRdb copy retains only in-frame clones and omits some. The V and J calls and clone size were taken over from that table, and D and trimming were inferred from the DNA. The sample yields some 210,000 clones, around 90% seen once. The sequencing input was peripheral blood. This chain links TRBV27 with TRBJ1-1; no clear D. The TCR was taken from a man aged 55 to 70 who had recovered from COVID-19. CDR3 DNA: TGTGCCAGCAGGGAGGGGAACACTGAAGCTTTCTTT. This sequence encodes CASREGNTEAFF.